These 22 T cell receptor beta chains came from one sample sequenced in a study of shared clonotypes between healthy human individuals. Naive CD8 cells were CD45RO-negative, positively selected for CCR7, excluding terminally differentiated effector memory CD45RA+ cells. This table comes from immunoSEQ multiplex PCR, and its TCRdb copy is limited to in-frame clones, with some not included. The sample includes about 610,000 clones, around 96% of them seen just once. Sequenced: naive CD8+ T cells sorted from blood. These receptor sequences come from a woman under 40 in good health.

This chain uses TRBV6-1 with TRBJ2-1; D remains unclear. This CDR3 is built from 14 residues. Trimming stripped 3 bases from V and 10 bases from J, with 16 bases between. Germline loops: CDR1 MNHNS, CDR2 SASEGT. The CDR3 reads CASSDGNPAWEQFF. DNA of the CDR3: TGTGCCAGCAGTGACGGTAACCCCGCCTGGGAGCAGTTCTTC.

This chain joins TRBV9 and TRBJ2-7; D possibly corresponds to TRBD2 (6 bases). The CDR3 runs to 13 residues. Germline V lookup: CDR1 SGDLS, CDR2 YYNGEE. Trimming shortened V by 3 bases and J by 5 bases, and 12 bases separated the two germline ends. The CDR3 DNA is TGTGCCAGCAGCGCAGCGGGTGGCGACGAGCAGTACTTC. Protein product: CASSAAGGDEQYF.

The chain employs TRBV9 and TRBJ1-2; no reliable D call. CDR1 and CDR2 from the germline V gene are SGDLS and YYNGEE. This CDR3 has 12 amino acids. V lost 9 bases to trimming and J lost 8 bases, with 17 bases between them. The CDR3 nucleotides are TGTGCCACCGGTGACATGAGGAGAGGCTACACCTTC. It specifies CATGDMRRGYTF.

The chain links TRBV10-1 to TRBJ2-7; TRBD2 aligns across 9 bases. V lost 2 bases to trimming and J lost 5 bases; unmatched junction nucleotides: 13. CDR1 and CDR2 from the germline V gene are WNHNN and SYGVQD (reference sequence). The CDR3 has 17 amino acids. CDR3 nucleotide sequence: TGCGCCAGCAGTGAGGGCCTGCGGGAGGGTACCGGGAACGAGCAGTACTTC. It encodes CASSEGLREGTGNEQYF.

The J gene is TRBJ2-1, the V gene TRBV7-8; 13 nucleotides line up with TRBD2. CDR1 and CDR2 from the germline V gene are SGHVS and FQNEAQ. V gave up 5 bases and J gave up 0 bases; unmatched junction bases: 10. The CDR3 consists of 19 residues. The CDR3 nucleotides read TGTGCCAGCAGCGCACCGGGACTAGCGGGACGGAGCTCCTACAATGAGCAGTTCTTC. This codes for CASSAPGLAGRSSYNEQFF.

The rearrangement links TRBV29-1 to TRBJ2-7; perhaps TRBD2 as D (6 bases). The CDR3 has 14 residues. Trimming removed 7 bases at V and 6 bases at J, with 22 bases between. The germline V gene has CDR1 SQVTM and CDR2 ANQGSEA. CDR3 protein: CSADLGEDQTEQYF. CDR3 DNA: TGCAGCGCAGACCTGGGGGAGGATCAAACCGAGCAGTACTTC.

CDR3: CASSIQGVGQPQHF. CDR3 DNA: TGTGCCAGTAGTATTCAGGGGGTGGGACAGCCCCAGCATTTT. The chain uses TRBV19 and TRBJ1-5; 7 positions agree with TRBD1. CDR3 size: 14 residues. The V segment lost 3 bases and the J segment 7 bases; nucleotides outside the gene matches: 6. Germline lookup yields CDR1 LNHDA and CDR2 SQIVND (reference sequence).

The J gene is TRBJ2-7, the V gene TRBV5-6; 7 nucleotides agree with TRBD2. CDR1 is SGHDT, CDR2 YYEEEE, per germline. V shed 5 bases, J shed 4 bases, and the junction held 9 bases outside the gene matches. There are 14 residues in the CDR3. The CDR3 is CASSMSSGKYEQYF. The CDR3 region has the DNA TGTGCCAGCAGTATGTCTAGCGGCAAGTACGAGCAGTACTTC. The full variable domain, with the rest looked up from reference TRBV5-6 and TRBJ2-7, is DAGVTQSPTHLIKTRGQQVTLRCSPKSGHDTVSWYQQALGQGPQFIFQYYEEEERQRGNFPDRFSGHQFPNYSSELNVNALLLGDSALYLCASSMSSGKYEQYFGPGTRLTVT.

As regards this clone: The same CDR3 can be traced to other DNA sequences in this sample. The chain employs TRBV9 and TRBJ2-1; D is possibly TRBD2 (5 bases). Germline V gene data show CDR1 as SGDLS and CDR2 as YYNGEE. The CDR3 has 15 residues. The V gene lost 0 bases and the J gene lost 1 base, with 8 bases spanning the gap. CDR3 amino acids: CASSVGGLSYNEQFF. In DNA form, the CDR3 reads TGTGCCAGCAGCGTAGGTGGACTTTCCTACAATGAGCAGTTCTTC.

The chain carries TRBV7-9 and TRBJ1-4, with 9 bases matching TRBD1. The trim removed 3 bases at V and 6 bases at J, leaving 2 bases unmatched. This CDR3 contains 14 residues. Germline lookup yields CDR1 SEHNR and CDR2 FQNEAQ (reference sequence). Here the CDR3 DNA reads TGTGCCAGCAGCTTGGGACAGGGTGATGAAAAACTGTTTTTT. Residues: CASSLGQGDEKLFF.

The genes are TRBV5-8 and TRBJ2-1, with D perhaps TRBD2 (5 bases). Germline values: CDR1 SGHTS, CDR2 YDEGEE. Trimming stripped 1 base from V and 8 bases from J, with 10 bases between. This CDR3 region has 13 residues. The CDR3 bases are TGTGCCAGCAGCTTGTTCGACGGGGATGAGCAGTTCTTC. It specifies CASSLFDGDEQFF.

This chain links TRBV19 with TRBJ1-5, with D hard to call. Germline CDR1 is LNHDA and CDR2 is SQIVND (reference sequence). V was trimmed by 10 bases and J by 6 bases, leaving 22 bases between them. The CDR3 covers 15 residues. The CDR3 DNA sequence: TGTGCCACCCTTCCCACCGCTAGGGTCGGTCAGCCCCAGCATTTT. Translation gives CATLPTARVGQPQHF.

The gene calls are TRBV6-5 and TRBJ2-7; TRBD1 aligns across 12 bases. CDR1 is MNHEY and CDR2 is SVGAGI in the germline V gene. V shed 6 bases and J 7 bases; nucleotides not matched to a gene: 7. CDR3 size: 14 residues. The CDR3 sequence is CASRPGQGAREQYF. The CDR3 DNA sequence: TGTGCCAGCAGGCCGGGACAGGGGGCGAGAGAGCAGTACTTC.

The chain joins TRBV7-2 to TRBJ2-2; D is ambiguous. Germline V gives CDR1 SGHTA, CDR2 FQGNSA. The CDR3 runs 16 residues. Trimming left V 5 bases short and J 5 bases short, with 18 bases between. In nucleotides, the CDR3 is TGTGCCAGCAGCGTTGGTCCCCTTCCTGGAACCGGGGAGCTGTTTTTT. It codes for CASSVGPLPGTGELFF.

The J gene is TRBJ2-1, the V gene TRBV7-8; 15 bases align to TRBD2. Germline V gene data show CDR1 as SGHVS and CDR2 as FQNEAQ. Trimming removed 5 bases from V and 10 bases from J; junction bases left unmatched: 6. The length of the CDR3 is 15 residues. The chain's CDR3 is CASSEGLAGGGEQFF. The CDR3 DNA follows: TGTGCCAGCAGCGAGGGACTAGCGGGAGGAGGGGAGCAGTTCTTC.

To note about this clone: Within the sample, other DNA sequences also encode this same CDR3. V usage is TRBV29-1 and J usage is TRBJ2-7, with D possibly TRBD2 on 6 matching bases. The V and J ends lost 6 bases and 4 bases respectively, with 10 bases between them. Germline values: CDR1 SQVTM, CDR2 ANQGSEA. The CDR3 runs 11 residues. The chain's CDR3 is CSVEEGYEQYF. The CDR3 nucleotides read TGCAGCGTCGAGGAGGGTTACGAGCAGTACTTC.

The V and J genes are TRBV4-2 and TRBJ2-2; TRBD1 is a possible D gene (5 bases). The CDR3 length is 14 residues. The ends were cut back, 6 bases at V and 1 base at J, with 9 bases in the middle. Looked up from germline, CDR1 is LGHNA and CDR2 is YNFKEQ. Written as DNA, the CDR3 is TGTGCCAGCAGTCCCGGACAGAACACCGGGGAGCTGTTTTTT. It specifies CASSPGQNTGELFF.

The V call is TRBV4-1, the J call TRBJ2-7; D might be TRBD2 (6 bases). Germline V gene lookup returns CDR1 MGHRA and CDR2 YSYEKL. CDR3 length: 16 residues. The V and J ends lost 0 bases and 1 base respectively, with 13 bases between them. Here the CDR3 reads CASSQDPAGRSYEQYF. CDR3 DNA sequence: TGCGCCAGCAGCCAAGATCCTGCGGGGCGGTCCTACGAGCAGTACTTC.

For this clone: Other nucleotide sequences in the sample specify the same CDR3. The genes are TRBV2 and TRBJ2-7; D remains unclear. Germline V gene sequence: CDR1 SNHLY, CDR2 FYNNEI. The CDR3 has 11 amino acids. Trimming cost V 5 bases and J 1 base, with 3 bases left between them. CDR3 nucleotide sequence: TGTGCCAGCAGTCTTTCCTACGAGCAGTACTTC. It is translated as CASSLSYEQYF.

The genes are TRBV2 and TRBJ2-1; D is possibly TRBD1 or TRBD2 (5 bases each). Germline loops: CDR1 SNHLY, CDR2 FYNNEI. The CDR3 totals 16 residues. Trimming removed 1 base at V and 2 bases at J, with 12 bases between. CDR3 in DNA: TGTGCCAGCAGTGAAGAGGGCAGGGACCCCTACAATGAGCAGTTCTTC. It translates to CASSEEGRDPYNEQFF.

The chain combines TRBV27 with TRBJ2-2; weak D call: TRBD2 (6 bases). The length of the CDR3 is 12 residues. CDR1 and CDR2 (germline): MNHEY, SMNVEV (reference sequence). Trimming cost V 7 bases and J 6 bases, with 9 bases left between them. CDR3: CASTRGSGELFF. The CDR3 bases are TGTGCCAGCACTCGGGGGTCCGGGGAGCTGTTTTTT.

This chain connects TRBV5-4 to TRBJ1-1, with D possibly being TRBD1 (6 bases). This CDR3 spans 14 amino acids. Trimming shortened V by 4 bases and J by 0 bases, and 10 bases separated the two germline ends. Germline V gene data show CDR1 as SGHNT and CDR2 as YYREEE (reference sequence). The CDR3 sequence: CASSTWTVNTEAFF. The CDR3 DNA sequence: TGTGCCAGCAGCACCTGGACAGTGAACACTGAAGCTTTCTTT.